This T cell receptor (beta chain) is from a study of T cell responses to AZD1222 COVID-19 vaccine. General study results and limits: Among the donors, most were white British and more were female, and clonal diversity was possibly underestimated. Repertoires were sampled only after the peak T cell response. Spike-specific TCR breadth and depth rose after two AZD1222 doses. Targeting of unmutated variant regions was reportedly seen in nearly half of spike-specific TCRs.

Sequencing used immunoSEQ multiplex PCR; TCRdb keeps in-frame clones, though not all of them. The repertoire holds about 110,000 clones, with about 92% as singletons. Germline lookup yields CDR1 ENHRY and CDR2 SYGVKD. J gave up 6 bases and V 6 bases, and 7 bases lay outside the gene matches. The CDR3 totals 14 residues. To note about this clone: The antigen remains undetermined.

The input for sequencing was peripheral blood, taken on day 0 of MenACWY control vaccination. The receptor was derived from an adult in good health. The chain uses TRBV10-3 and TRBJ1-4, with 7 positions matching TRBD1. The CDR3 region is CAISGGTADEKLFF. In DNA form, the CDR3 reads TGTGCCATCAGCGGAGGGACAGCGGATGAAAAACTGTTTTTT.